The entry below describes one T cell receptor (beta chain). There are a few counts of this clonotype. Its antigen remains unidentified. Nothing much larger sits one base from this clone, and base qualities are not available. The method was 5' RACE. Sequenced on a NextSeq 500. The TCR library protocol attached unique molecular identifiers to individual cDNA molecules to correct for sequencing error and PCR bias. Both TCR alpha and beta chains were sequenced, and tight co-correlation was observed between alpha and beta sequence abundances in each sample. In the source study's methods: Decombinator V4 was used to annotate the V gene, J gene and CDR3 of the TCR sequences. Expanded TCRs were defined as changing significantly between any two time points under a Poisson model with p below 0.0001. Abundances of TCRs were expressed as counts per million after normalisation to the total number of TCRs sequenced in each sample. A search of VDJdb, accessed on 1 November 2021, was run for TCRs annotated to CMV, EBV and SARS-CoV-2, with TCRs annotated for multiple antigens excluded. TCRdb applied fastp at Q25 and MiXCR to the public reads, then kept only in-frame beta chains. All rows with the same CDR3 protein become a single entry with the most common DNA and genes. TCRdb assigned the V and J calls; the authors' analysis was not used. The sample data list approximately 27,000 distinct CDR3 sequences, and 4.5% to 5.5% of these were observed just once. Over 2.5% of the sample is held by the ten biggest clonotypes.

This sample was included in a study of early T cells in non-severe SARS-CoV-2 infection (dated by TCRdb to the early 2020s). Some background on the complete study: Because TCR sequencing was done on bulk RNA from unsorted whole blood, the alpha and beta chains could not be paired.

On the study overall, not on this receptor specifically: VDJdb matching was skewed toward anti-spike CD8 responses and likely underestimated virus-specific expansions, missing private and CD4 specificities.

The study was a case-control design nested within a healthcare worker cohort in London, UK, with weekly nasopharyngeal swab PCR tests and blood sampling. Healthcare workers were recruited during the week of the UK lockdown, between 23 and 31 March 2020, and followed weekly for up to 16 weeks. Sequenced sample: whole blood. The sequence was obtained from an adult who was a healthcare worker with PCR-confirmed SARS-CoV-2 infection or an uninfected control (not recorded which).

CDR3 loop: CASSFLADTQYF. The nucleotides read TGCGCCAGCAGCTTCCTGGCAGATACGCAGTATTTT. The chain was built from TRBV5-1 and TRBJ2-3; the D gene is unclear. From cysteine to phenylalanine, the CDR3 is 12 amino acids long. Only the CDR3 portion is preserved as DNA: 36 bases, with reading frame beginning at the first base. Trimming costs V 2 bases and J 4 bases, and their ends lie 5 bases apart. CDR1 and CDR2 were assigned from the germline V gene as SGHRS and YFSETQ.